The 19 T cell receptor beta chains presented below share a single source sample, sequenced in a study of shared clonotypes between healthy human individuals. CD45RO negativity and positive selection for CCR7 defined naive CD8 cells, a population that excluded terminally differentiated effector memory CD45RA+ cells. Assay: immunoSEQ multiplex PCR; the TCRdb copy retains only in-frame clones and omits some. The sample yields approximately 2,200,000 clones, about 92% seen once. Sequencing was carried out using naive CD8+ T cells from PBMCs. Receptor source: a man aged 18 to 29 in good health. Some clones in this sample may be carry-over from other donors' samples.

This chain links TRBV27 with TRBJ1-2; D perhaps matches TRBD1 (5 bases). Germline CDR1 MNHEY, CDR2 SMNVEV (reference sequence). V shed 6 bases and J shed 8 bases, with 16 bases lying between them. The length of the CDR3 is 13 residues. CDR3 region: CASRLGAGGGYTF. CDR3 coding DNA: TGTGCCAGCAGGCTCGGGGCTGGGGGAGGCTACACCTTC.

The chain uses TRBV5-1 and TRBJ1-4; tentatively, D is TRBD1 (5 bases). V lost 4 bases to trimming and J lost 5 bases, with 15 bases between them. This CDR3 comprises 15 residues. The V gene's germline CDR1 is SGHRS and CDR2 YFSETQ. For the CDR3, the DNA is TGCGCCAGCAGCCCCGGGGCAACAAGCAATGAAAAACTGTTTTTT. Residues: CASSPGATSNEKLFF.

The rearrangement uses TRBV4-1 and TRBJ1-1; D may be TRBD1 (6 bases). The V gene's germline CDR1 is MGHRA and CDR2 YSYEKL. The V end lost 0 bases, the J end lost 4 bases, and 18 bases lay between the germline ends. This CDR3 is built from 17 residues. The DNA for the CDR3 is TGCGCCAGCAGCCAAGATGCCCCCCGGGGGCGGCTCACTGAAGCTTTCTTT. Translating gives CASSQDAPRGRLTEAFF.

The CDR3: CASSFDWISYNEQFF. For the CDR3, the DNA is TGTGCCAGCAGTTTTGACTGGATTTCCTACAATGAGCAGTTCTTC. V usage is TRBV6-5 and J usage is TRBJ2-1; D remains unclear. V was pared by 4 bases and J by 1 base, with 11 bases between. This CDR3 region has 15 residues. In germline, CDR1 is MNHEY, CDR2 SVGAGI.

The V call is TRBV5-1, the J call TRBJ1-2, with D perhaps TRBD1 (6 bases). V was clipped by 2 bases and J by 4 bases, with 15 bases between them. CDR1 is SGHRS and CDR2 is YFSETQ in the germline V gene. This CDR3 region has 15 residues. CDR3 sequence reads: CASSLYREAAYGYTF. Written as DNA, the CDR3 is TGCGCCAGCAGCTTATACAGGGAGGCGGCCTATGGCTACACCTTC.

This chain uses TRBV19 with TRBJ2-1, with TRBD1 identical over 9 bases. With V trimmed by 1 base and J by 7 bases, 8 bases remained unmatched. CDR1 is LNHDA and CDR2 is SQIVND in the germline V gene (reference sequence). The CDR3 covers 16 residues. For the CDR3, the DNA is TGTGCCAGTAGTATAGTCCCGGGACAGGGTTGGAATGAGCAGTTCTTC. Translating it yields CASSIVPGQGWNEQFF.

The chain combines TRBV4-1 with TRBJ1-4, with 7 bases identical to TRBD1. Per germline, CDR1 MGHRA and CDR2 YSYEKL. This CDR3 region has 15 residues. V was clipped by 8 bases and J by 8 bases; unmatched bases: 14. CDR3 nucleotide sequence: TGCGCCAGCCAAGTTCGACAGGGCACGAGAGAAAAACTGTTTTTT. This sequence encodes CASQVRQGTREKLFF.

V gene TRBV15 combines with J gene TRBJ1-3; a possible D gene is TRBD1 (5 bases). CDR1 and CDR2 (germline): LNHNV, YYDKDF (reference sequence). Trimming left V 8 bases short and J 1 base short, with 12 bases between. CDR3 length: 14 residues. The DNA of the CDR3 is TGTGCCACCGCTAGGTCAGGGTCTGGAAACACCATATATTTT. Its protein product is CATARSGSGNTIYF.

The chain carries TRBV4-1 and TRBJ2-1, with TRBD2 matching over 9 bases. Losses at the gene ends were 0 bases for V and 4 bases for J; bases not matched to a gene: 4. Germline assignment: CDR1 MGHRA and CDR2 YSYEKL. The CDR3 length is 16 residues. CDR3 in amino acids: CASSQDSGSPYNEQFF. In DNA, the CDR3 is TGCGCCAGCAGCCAAGATAGCGGGAGTCCGTACAATGAGCAGTTCTTC.

Points on this clone: Other nucleotide sequences from this sample produce the same CDR3. CDR3 nucleotide sequence: TGTGCCAGCAGCTTAGGCGGGCAGCCCCAGCATTTT. Translating gives CASSLGGQPQHF. V usage is TRBV13 and J usage is TRBJ1-5; no clear D gene. The ends were cut back, 0 bases at V and 7 bases at J, with 4 bases in the middle. Germline CDR1 PRHDT, CDR2 FYEKMQ (reference sequence). The CDR3 has 12 residues.

The chain employs TRBV14 and TRBJ2-5, with 10 bases that match TRBD2. CDR3 length equals 17 residues. V lost 1 base, J lost 5 bases, and 10 bases stayed unmatched. The germline V gene has CDR1 SGHDN and CDR2 FVKESK. The chain's CDR3 is CASSQVSSGRPGETQYF. CDR3 nucleotides: TGTGCCAGCAGCCAAGTTTCTAGCGGGAGACCAGGGGAGACCCAGTACTTC. Supplemented by reference TRBV14 and TRBJ2-5, the full variable domain reads EAGVTQFPSHSVIEKGQTVTLRCDPISGHDNLYWYRRVMGKEIKFLLHFVKESKQDESGMPNNRFLAERTGGTYSTLKVQPAELEDSGVYFCASSQVSSGRPGETQYFGPGTRLLVL.

The chain carries TRBV7-8 and TRBJ1-2; no definite D call. Germline lookup yields CDR1 SGHVS and CDR2 FQNEAQ. The V end lost 3 bases, the J end lost 6 bases, and 11 bases lay between the germline ends. There are 13 residues in the CDR3. The CDR3 nucleotides are TGTGCCAGCAGCTTTTTGGAGGGCAATGGCTACACCTTC. Its translation: CASSFLEGNGYTF.

The V call is TRBV6-6, the J call TRBJ1-1; D possibly corresponds to TRBD1 (5 bases). V dropped 0 bases and J dropped 0 bases, with 8 bases sitting between them. CDR1 is MNHNY, CDR2 SVGAGI, per germline (reference sequence). The CDR3 contains 15 residues. Here the CDR3 reads CASSYSQDLNTEAFF. The CDR3 region has the DNA TGTGCCAGCAGTTACTCACAGGACCTGAACACTGAAGCTTTCTTT.

This clone was counted once. The chain uses TRBV13 and TRBJ1-5; D gene uncertain. Trimming stripped 5 bases from V and 7 bases from J, with 18 bases between. The CDR3 extends over 15 amino acids. Germline V gene lookup returns CDR1 PRHDT and CDR2 FYEKMQ (reference sequence). The CDR3 is CASSAAGVGKQPQHF. The CDR3 nucleotides read TGTGCCAGCAGCGCTGCAGGAGTTGGAAAGCAGCCCCAGCATTTT.

The V gene is TRBV7-2, the J gene TRBJ2-1, with 9 bases fitting TRBD2. The CDR3 contains 15 residues. V gave up 1 base and J gave up 9 bases; unmatched junction bases: 7. Germline CDR1 reads SGHTA; CDR2 reads FQGNSA. CDR3 nucleotides: TGTGCCAGCAGCTTAGGGGGGACTAGCTTCGTTGAGCAGTTCTTC. Amino acid sequence: CASSLGGTSFVEQFF.

The chain carries TRBV14 and TRBJ1-4, with 10 bases that match TRBD1. Germline V CDR1 and CDR2: SGHDN, FVKESK. V was clipped by 1 base and J by 7 bases; unmatched bases: 6. The CDR3 is 16 residues long. In nucleotides, the CDR3 is TGTGCCAGCAGCCAAGGTTGGGACAGGGGCCGTGAAAAACTGTTTTTT. The encoded protein is CASSQGWDRGREKLFF.

This clone has just one count. V usage is TRBV6-5 and J usage is TRBJ2-1, with D unresolved. CDR3 size: 13 residues. V lost 6 bases to trimming and J lost 6 bases, with 12 bases between them. Germline V lookup: CDR1 MNHEY, CDR2 SVGAGI. CDR3 sequence reads: CASSRGSGNEQFF. The CDR3 DNA reads TGTGCCAGCAGCCGTGGGTCGGGCAATGAGCAGTTCTTC.

The chain is built from TRBV30 and TRBJ1-1; 7 positions match TRBD1. The CDR3 consists of 15 residues. CDR1 GTSNPN and CDR2 SVGIG come from the germline V gene (reference sequence). The ends lost 2 bases at V and 1 base at J; junction bases unmatched: 7. CDR3 sequence: CAWSNWGTANTEAFF. CDR3 bases: TGTGCCTGGAGTAATTGGGGGACAGCGAACACTGAAGCTTTCTTT. The variable domain in full, completed from reference TRBV30 and TRBJ1-1, reads SQTIHQWPATLVQPVGSPLSLECTVEGTSNPNLYWYRQAAGRGLQLLFYSVGIGQISSEVPQNLSASRPQDRQFILSSKKLLLSDSGFYLCAWSNWGTANTEAFFGQGTRLTVV.

The chain links TRBV30 to TRBJ2-1; D gene unclear. From germline, CDR1 is GTSNPN and CDR2 SVGIG (reference sequence). V lost 5 bases, J lost 0 bases, and 8 bases lay in between. This CDR3 is built from 13 residues. For the CDR3, the DNA is TGTGCCTGGGAAGGCGCCTCCTACAATGAGCAGTTCTTC. Its translation is CAWEGASYNEQFF.